A selection of T cell receptor beta chains follows, all from one sample in a study of blood T cells in healthy people across ages. From the 5' RACE reads, TCRdb called clonotypes with MiXCR, one entry per CDR3 protein. The repertoire holds fewer than 1.5 million distinct CDR3 sequences, approximately 40% seen once, with roughly 7.7% in the top ten. The source material was blood. These receptor sequences come from a woman aged 18-29 years in good health. Each CDR3 is given without its conserved first and last residue.

v_call	cdr3_aa
TRBV6-2/TRBV6-3	ASSYSLAGAIEQY
TRBV2	ASSGQTGYQETQY
TRBV6-5	AGSPRGPSTEAF
TRBV6-6	ASSMTGDEQF
TRBV27	ASSDTPRGANTDTQY
TRBV14	ASSQDPGPQSGYT
TRBV20-1	SAPILAGAYNEQY
TRBV3-1	ASSQRLAAPF
TRBV10-3	AISDNGGQETRY
TRBV20-1	SARDGTSGSSYNEQF
TRBV29-1	SVLSAYNEQF
TRBV2	ASSGTPSGTGELF
TRBV21-1	ASSKGIATVYSNQPQH
TRBV6-5	ASSYSRTSGSTQY
TRBV4-2	ASRGALAGDNEQF
TRBV20-1	SALDMSDGYT
TRBV12-3/TRBV12-4	ASSYGTSDYEQY
TRBV20-1	SARQWGTDTQY
TRBV28	ASTSAGFQETQY
TRBV11-2	ASSLAPSGGYEQF
TRBV6-5	ATSLPQGGTQY
TRBV10-3	AISDGREYEQY
TRBV12-3/TRBV12-4	ASIHRGSGNTIY
TRBV29-1	SVGQGEIWAYEQY
TRBV28	ASSFGGLVTDTQY
TRBV29-1	SAVGTGGYEQY
TRBV13	ASSLEDREGTEAF
TRBV5-1	ASSSVNLNSGRSGNEQY
TRBV20-1	SAPPAGGGYEQY
TRBV7-6	ASSSSGWGSSYNEQY
TRBV20-1	SAPGTSGSRYNEQF
TRBV9	ASSVEQTGGGYT
TRBV27	ASSLSSNSPEQY
TRBV27	ASSLKGSYNEQY
TRBV5-1	ASSLEQGNNEQF
TRBV7-3	ASSPYTQANTGELF
TRBV6-1	ASSEHLAESSYEQY
TRBV7-9	ASSSSDGVSYEQY
TRBV9	ASTSGLAGGSTDAQY
TRBV6-2/TRBV6-3	ASVEGNYGYT
TRBV20-1	SASLINQPQH
TRBV6-2/TRBV6-3	ASTGSGTGLYGANVLT
TRBV5-1	ASSPQTGVSEQY
TRBV20-1	SARDYGGPYGYT
TRBV10-3	TISGGPQMETQY
TRBV6-1	ASRLAGTGYEQY
TRBV12-3/TRBV12-4	ANQLGNEQY
TRBV7-9	ASRTSGGVSREF
TRBV12-3/TRBV12-4	ASSVGLPPYEQY
TRBV5-1	ASSDRDRGNIQY
TRBV6-5	ASHARSLAGDTQY
TRBV7-2	ASSLNRGLGNQPQH